A single sample gave rise to the 27 T cell receptor beta chains below, sequenced in a study of blood T cell repertoires in COVID-19. Sequenced by immunoSEQ multiplex PCR; TCRdb stores in-frame clones only, minus some. This sample has around 450,000 clones, with roughly 91% found just once. The sample was peripheral blood. These receptors all come from a woman aged 25 to 39 with acute or convalescent COVID-19.

This clone has just a few counts. The chain recombines TRBV19 with TRBJ2-4; TRBD1 is a possible D gene (5 bases). In germline, CDR1 is LNHDA, CDR2 SQIVND (reference sequence). The CDR3 sequence is 15 residues long. Trimming removed 4 bases from V and 0 bases from J, with 10 bases in between. CDR3 in DNA: TGTGCCAGTAGTACGGCAGGGCTAGCCAAAAACATTCAGTACTTC. It encodes CASSTAGLAKNIQYF.

The chain is built from TRBV6-5 and TRBJ2-6, with 8 bases aligning to TRBD1. This CDR3 has 14 amino acids. Germline values: CDR1 MNHEY, CDR2 SVGAGI. Trimming at V came to 7 bases and at J to 5 bases, leaving 4 bases not matched to a gene. DNA for the CDR3: TGTGCCAGCACCGACAGGGGACGGGCCAACGTCCTGACTTTC. This sequence encodes CASTDRGRANVLTF.

V gene TRBV6-2 or TRBV6-3 combines with J gene TRBJ2-3, with 12 bases fitting TRBD2. In germline, CDR1 is MNHEY, CDR2 SVGEGT. The CDR3 contains 17 residues. After removal of 2 bases from V and 8 bases from J, the junction contained 11 bases not matched to a gene. In DNA form, the CDR3 reads TGTGCCAGCAGTTACCACACTAGCGGGGGGCCCACCGGTACGCAGTATTTT. It yields the protein CASSYHTSGGPTGTQYF.

This clone came up once. This chain connects TRBV21-1 to TRBJ2-2; no DNA check was done on the table's D call, TRBD2. TRBV21-1 represents a pseudogene. The CDR3 sequence is 13 residues long. The CDR3 spells CATPQRGTGELFF. The DNA for the CDR3 is TGTGCCACCCCTCAGCGGGGGACCGGGGAGCTGTTTTTT.

This chain uses TRBV5-6 with TRBJ2-7, with 9 bases fitting TRBD1. The junction had 6 bases not matched to a gene; V was cut back by 5 bases and J by 3 bases. The CDR3 runs to 14 residues. Germline V lookup: CDR1 SGHDT, CDR2 YYEEEE. The chain's CDR3 is CASSSGTGYYEQYF. DNA for the CDR3: TGTGCCAGCAGTTCCGGGACAGGGTACTACGAGCAGTACTTC.

In this sample, this clone turned up a few times. The chain couples TRBV4-2 to TRBJ2-7, with 9 nucleotides matching TRBD2. V shed 1 base, J shed 2 bases, and the junction held 3 bases outside the gene matches. Germline V lookup: CDR1 LGHNA, CDR2 YNFKEQ. This CDR3 comprises 15 residues. The CDR3 is CASSQASGATYEQYF. The CDR3 DNA is TGTGCCAGCAGCCAAGCTAGCGGGGCGACCTACGAGCAGTACTTC.

V gene TRBV2 combines with J gene TRBJ2-7, with 8 nucleotides matching TRBD1. The CDR3 runs 14 residues. Germline assignment: CDR1 SNHLY and CDR2 FYNNEI. The junction had 7 bases not matched to a gene; V was cut back by 6 bases and J by 3 bases. CDR3 region: CASRRNRGDYEQYF. The DNA of the CDR3 is TGTGCCAGCAGAAGAAACAGGGGGGACTACGAGCAGTACTTC. Using reference TRBV2 and TRBJ2-7 for the parts outside the CDR3, the full variable domain is EPEVTQTPSHQVTQMGQEVILRCVPISNHLYFYWYRQILGQKVEFLVSFYNNEISEKSEIFDDQFSVERPDGSNFTLKIRSTKLEDSAMYFCASRRNRGDYEQYFGPGTRLTVT.

The rearrangement joins TRBV29-1 to TRBJ2-7; 10 nucleotides agree with TRBD1. The CDR3 consists of 15 residues. The V gene's germline CDR1 is SQVTM and CDR2 ANQGSEA. The V and J ends lost 2 bases and 2 bases, in that order; junction bases with no gene match: 6. Here the CDR3 reads CSVERGQGRTYEQYF. The CDR3 DNA sequence: TGCAGCGTTGAAAGGGGACAGGGGAGGACCTACGAGCAGTACTTC.

This clone was found once. The rearrangement links TRBV19 to TRBJ2-5, with TRBD2 identical over 10 bases. CDR3 length: 16 residues. Germline values: CDR1 LNHDA, CDR2 SQIVND (reference sequence). J gave up 4 bases and V 7 bases, and 12 bases lay outside the gene matches. Here the CDR3 reads CASKRTSGPMGETQYF. The CDR3 nucleotides read TGTGCCAGTAAAAGGACTAGCGGCCCTATGGGAGAGACCCAGTACTTC.

The chain uses TRBV24-1 and TRBJ2-1, with TRBD2 matching 11 bases. V trimming: 6 bases; J trimming: 9 bases; junction bases outside the gene matches: 9. Per the germline V gene, CDR1 is KGHDR and CDR2 is SFDVKD. The CDR3 runs 15 residues. The CDR3 protein is CATSRRSGGAREQFF. Written as DNA, the CDR3 is TGTGCCACCAGTAGACGTAGCGGGGGGGCCCGTGAGCAGTTCTTC.

The chain has TRBV25-1 and TRBJ2-1, with a weak D call TRBD2 (5 bases). CDR1 is MGHDK, CDR2 SYGVNS, per germline. Trimming removed 6 bases at V and 7 bases at J, with 7 bases between. The CDR3 spans 11 residues. CDR3 amino acids: CASSPGNEQFF. CDR3 DNA sequence: TGTGCCAGCAGCCCGGGGAATGAGCAGTTCTTC.

Regarding this clone: Distinct nucleotide sequences in the sample also encode this CDR3. The chain couples TRBV10-3 to TRBJ1-2; no clear D. This CDR3 comprises 13 residues. V lost 2 bases, J lost 2 bases, and 6 bases lay in between. Germline-derived CDR1 and CDR2 are ENHRY and SYGVKD. In nucleotides, the CDR3 is TGTGCCATCAGTGAGGGCGGAAACTATGGCTACACCTTC. It is translated as CAISEGGNYGYTF.

The gene calls are TRBV5-1 and TRBJ1-6, with D perhaps matching TRBD1 (6 bases). CDR1 and CDR2 (germline): SGHRS, YFSETQ. V lost 0 bases and J 0 bases, leaving 16 bases between the germline ends. This CDR3 has 19 amino acids. The DNA of the CDR3 is TGCGCCAGCAGCTTGGGGGACACGCCTGGGAGCTCCTATAATTCACCCCTCCACTTT. This gives the protein CASSLGDTPGSSYNSPLHF.

The rearrangement uses TRBV5-1 and TRBJ2-7; D might be TRBD1 (5 bases). Looked up from germline, CDR1 is SGHRS and CDR2 is YFSETQ. The CDR3 has 15 residues. The ends were cut back, 0 bases at V and 2 bases at J, with 12 bases in the middle. The CDR3 loop reads CASSLEGFGAYEQYF. The CDR3 coding sequence is TGCGCCAGCAGCTTGGAGGGGTTTGGGGCCTACGAGCAGTACTTC.

This chain connects TRBV6-5 to TRBJ2-3, with 11 bases that match TRBD2. Germline V CDR1 and CDR2: MNHEY, SVGAGI. This CDR3 spans 15 amino acids. The trim removed 10 bases at V and 6 bases at J, leaving 12 bases unmatched. The CDR3 nucleotides are TGTGCCACGGTTGCTTTAGCGGGGGGGCGCGATACGCAGTATTTT. It is translated as CATVALAGGRDTQYF.

The rearrangement joins TRBV5-8 to TRBJ2-7, with 11 bases aligning to TRBD1. This CDR3 is built from 14 residues. The germline V gene has CDR1 SGHTS and CDR2 YDEGEE. J lost 9 bases, V lost 5 bases, and 10 bases had no gene match. CDR3 protein: CASRGQDRGLGQYF. The CDR3 nucleotides read TGTGCCAGCAGGGGACAGGACAGGGGGCTAGGGCAGTACTTC. The whole variable domain, filled in from reference TRBV5-8 and TRBJ2-7, reads EAGVTQSPTHLIKTRGQQATLRCSPISGHTSVYWYQQALGLGLQFLLWYDEGEERNRGNFPPRFSGRQFPNYSSELNVNALELEDSALYLCASRGQDRGLGQYFGPGTRLTVT.

CDR3 protein: CASSLDAGNGYTF. The DNA for the CDR3 is TGTGCCAGCAGCCTTGATGCAGGGAATGGCTACACCTTC. This chain connects TRBV12-3 or TRBV12-4 to TRBJ1-2; a possible D gene is TRBD1 (5 bases). This CDR3 spans 13 amino acids. V lost 6 bases to trimming and J lost 6 bases, with 14 bases between them.

The chain has TRBV5-1 and TRBJ2-5; D might be TRBD2 (6 bases). CDR3 length equals 15 residues. Germline CDR1 is SGHRS and CDR2 is YFSETQ. V lost 0 bases and J 3 bases, leaving 12 bases between the germline ends. In DNA form, the CDR3 reads TGCGCCAGCAGCTTGGAAATAGCGGCAAAAGAGACCCAGTACTTC. Its protein product is CASSLEIAAKETQYF.

V gene TRBV4-1 combines with J gene TRBJ2-7, with no clear D. CDR1 MGHRA and CDR2 YSYEKL come from the germline V gene. The length of the CDR3 is 13 residues. V was shortened by 0 bases and J by 4 bases, with 7 bases between the two germline ends. CDR3 in amino acids: CASSQEQYYEQYF. The CDR3 nucleotides are TGCGCCAGCAGCCAAGAACAGTATTACGAGCAGTACTTC.

The chain has TRBV14 and TRBJ2-7, with 8 bases that match TRBD1. The V and J ends lost 4 bases and 10 bases, in that order; junction bases with no gene match: 15. From germline, CDR1 is SGHDN and CDR2 FVKESK. The CDR3 consists of 15 residues. The DNA for the CDR3 is TGTGCCAGCAGCCCCAGGACAGGGTTTACCGCTACTCAGTACTTC. It encodes CASSPRTGFTATQYF.

This sequence joins TRBV24-1 and TRBJ2-5; D unresolved. Germline assignment: CDR1 KGHDR and CDR2 SFDVKD. The CDR3 covers 13 residues. V lost 5 bases and J 5 bases, leaving 11 bases between the germline ends. The CDR3, as DNA: TGTGCCACCAGTGCGGCGACTTCGGAGACCCAGTACTTC. It specifies CATSAATSETQYF.

CDR3 loop: CASSQVMGTGLSPLHF. Here the CDR3 DNA reads TGCGCCAGCAGCCAAGTTATGGGGACAGGGCTATCACCCCTCCACTTT. V gene TRBV4-1 combines with J gene TRBJ1-6; 9 nucleotides match TRBD1. CDR1 and CDR2 from the germline V gene are MGHRA and YSYEKL. This CDR3 contains 16 residues. J lost 10 bases, V lost 1 base, and 8 bases had no gene match.

V usage is TRBV10-3 and J usage is TRBJ1-2; D unresolved. V was trimmed by 11 bases and J by 1 base, leaving 14 bases between them. Germline V lookup: CDR1 ENHRY, CDR2 SYGVKD. This CDR3 region has 13 residues. The CDR3 sequence: CAHTGSLNYGYTF. The CDR3 DNA reads TGTGCCCATACCGGGAGCCTTAACTATGGCTACACCTTC.

The chain joins TRBV20-1 to TRBJ2-7; 10 bases fit TRBD2. Germline trimming cut 3 bases from V and 7 bases from J; bases unmatched to any gene: 9. Looked up from germline, CDR1 is DFQATT and CDR2 is SNEGSKA (reference sequence). This CDR3 contains 14 residues. For the CDR3, the DNA is TGCAGTGCTAGTAACAGCGGGGGGGCGCGTGAGCAGTACTTC. Its translation: CSASNSGGAREQYF.

This clone appeared once. This chain joins TRBV18 and TRBJ2-7; 8 nucleotides agree with TRBD1. CDR1 and CDR2 (germline): KGHSH, LQKENI. This CDR3 has 14 residues. Trimming took 0 bases from V and 5 from J; bases not matched to a gene: 3. CDR3 in amino acids: CASSPPSDRDEQYF. In nucleotides, the CDR3 is TGTGCCAGCTCACCACCCTCGGACAGGGACGAGCAGTACTTC.

The chain uses TRBV27 and TRBJ2-1, with D possibly being TRBD2 (5 bases). The CDR3 has 14 amino acids. With 3 bases removed from V and 5 bases from J, the gap between germline ends came to 11 bases. The germline CDR1 and CDR2 sequences are MNHEY and SMNVEV (reference sequence). The CDR3 bases are TGTGCCAGCAGTTTCACTAGTATCCACAATGAGCAGTTCTTC. Protein: CASSFTSIHNEQFF.

The rearrangement links TRBV5-4 to TRBJ1-2; tentatively, D is TRBD1 (5 bases). The CDR3 covers 14 residues. Germline CDR1 SGHNT, CDR2 YYREEE (reference sequence). The V end lost 4 bases, the J end lost 6 bases, and 16 bases lay between the germline ends. The CDR3 region has the DNA TGTGCCAGCAGCGCCAGGAGGGGATACAATGGCTACACCTTC. As protein: CASSARRGYNGYTF. The full variable domain, with the rest looked up from reference TRBV5-4 and TRBJ1-2, is ETGVTQSPTHLIKTRGQQVTLRCSSQSGHNTVSWYQQALGQGPQFIFQYYREEENGRGNFPPRFSGLQFPNYSSELNVNALELDDSALYLCASSARRGYNGYTFGSGTRLTVV.